Listed here are 11 T cell receptor beta chains from one sample, sequenced in a study of shared clonotypes between healthy human individuals. Naive CD8 cells lacked CD45RO, underwent positive selection for CCR7 and left out terminally differentiated effector memory CD45RA+ cells. Clones were sequenced by immunoSEQ multiplex PCR, and TCRdb holds only the in-frame ones, with some missing. The table has around 1.9 million clones, 85% to 95% seen once. Specimen: naive CD8+ T cells from PBMCs. Receptor source: a man aged 18-30 years in good health. Some clones in this sample may be carry-over from other donors' samples.

This clone turned up a few times. Other DNA sequences in the same sample also yield this CDR3. The chain recombines TRBV7-9 with TRBJ1-1, with D possibly matching TRBD1 (5 bases). Germline CDR1 SEHNR, CDR2 FQNEAQ (reference sequence). The CDR3 length is 14 residues. The V end lost 4 bases, the J end lost 1 base, and 10 bases lay between the germline ends. In DNA, the CDR3 is TGTGCCAGCAGCTCGAGTACAGGGAACACTGAAGCTTTCTTT. Its protein product is CASSSSTGNTEAFF.

In regard to this clone: At one boundary the junction diverges from the germline segment, which might be a read error. Within the sample, other DNA sequences also encode this same CDR3. The V gene is TRBV28, the J gene TRBJ2-5, with 7 bases fitting TRBD1. Per germline, CDR1 MDHEN and CDR2 SYDVKM. The CDR3 sequence is 15 residues long. CDR3 sequence (DNA): TGCGCCAGCAGTTCCGGGACAGCCTCTCAAGAGACCCAGTACTTC. This encodes CASSSGTASQETQYF.

In nucleotides, the CDR3 is TGTGCCAGCAGCTTTGGGGAGTTCGGATACGAGCAGTACTTC. Amino acid sequence: CASSFGEFGYEQYF. The chain is built from TRBV7-9 and TRBJ2-7, with a possible D match to TRBD2 (5 bases). Germline V gene lookup returns CDR1 SEHNR and CDR2 FQNEAQ (reference sequence). The CDR3 has 14 amino acids. Between the trimmed V and J ends, which lost 3 bases and 4 bases, there was a span of 13 bases.

V gene TRBV11-2 combines with J gene TRBJ2-1; no clear D. The CDR3 is 14 residues long. Trimming took off 1 base at V and 5 bases at J, with 9 bases between the two ends. The germline V gene has CDR1 SGHAT and CDR2 FQNNGV. The CDR3 nucleotides read TGTGCCAGCAGCTTAGGGTTTCCTCACAATGAGCAGTTCTTC. The encoded protein is CASSLGFPHNEQFF.

V and J are TRBV11-1 and TRBJ1-1; 8 nucleotides line up with TRBD1. V dropped 6 bases and J dropped 3; count of bases not matched to a gene: 15. Germline V gene data show CDR1 as SGHAT and CDR2 as FQDESV (reference sequence). There are 17 residues in the CDR3. The CDR3, as DNA: TGTGCCAGCAGACCCGGACAGGGAGGATTGACCGACACTGAAGCTTTCTTT. Its translation: CASRPGQGGLTDTEAFF.

This clone was seen once. V usage is TRBV13 and J usage is TRBJ2-7; D not certain. This CDR3 comprises 13 residues. Germline CDR1 PRHDT, CDR2 FYEKMQ (reference sequence). V gave up 1 base and J gave up 3 bases, with 7 bases separating them. Here the CDR3 reads CASSLVKGYEQYF. CDR3 DNA: TGTGCCAGCAGCTTAGTTAAGGGCTACGAGCAGTACTTC. The full variable domain, with the rest looked up from reference TRBV13 and TRBJ2-7, is AAGVIQSPRHLIKEKRETATLKCYPIPRHDTVYWYQQGPGQDPQFLISFYEKMQSDKGSIPDRFSAQQFSDYHSELNMSSLELGDSALYFCASSLVKGYEQYFGPGTRLTVT.

This clone was counted a few times. The chain is built from TRBV7-3 and TRBJ1-1, with unresolved D. Germline V CDR1 and CDR2: SGHTA, FQGTGA. The V end lost 0 bases, the J end lost 7 bases, and 9 bases lay between the germline ends. This CDR3 has 13 residues. The CDR3 is CASSLTLDGEAFF. CDR3 in DNA: TGTGCCAGCAGCTTAACGTTGGACGGTGAAGCTTTCTTT.

V usage is TRBV2 and J usage is TRBJ1-2; unclear D gene. Germline CDR1 is SNHLY and CDR2 is FYNNEI. Trimming removed 8 bases from V and 4 bases from J, with 17 bases in between. This CDR3 contains 14 residues. CDR3 in DNA: TGTGCCAGCGACTCCCAAGTCAGCGTCTATGGCTACACCTTC. Amino acid sequence: CASDSQVSVYGYTF.

This chain connects TRBV7-2 to TRBJ2-5, with a weak D call TRBD1 (5 bases). Germline CDR1 reads SGHTA; CDR2 reads FQGNSA. This CDR3 is 13 amino acids long. Trimming took off 4 bases at V and 5 bases at J, with 11 bases between the two ends. This chain's CDR3 is CASSSYWGETQYF. CDR3 DNA: TGTGCCAGCAGCTCCTATTGGGGCGAGACCCAGTACTTC.

This chain uses TRBV5-1 with TRBJ1-1; D remains unclear. The ends were cut back, 4 bases at V and 5 bases at J, with 18 bases in the middle. CDR1 is SGHRS and CDR2 is YFSETQ in the germline V gene. This CDR3 spans 15 amino acids. CDR3 in DNA: TGCGCCAGCAGCCCCAAACCTGGAGCGAAAACTGAAGCTTTCTTT. Translating it yields CASSPKPGAKTEAFF.

This clone has just one count. The chain has TRBV7-8 and TRBJ2-3, with 16 nucleotides matching TRBD2. With 3 bases clipped from V and 13 bases from J, the junction kept 1 base outside the gene matches. The CDR3 extends over 13 amino acids. Per germline, CDR1 SGHVS and CDR2 FQNEAQ. This chain's CDR3 is CASSLGLAGGEYF. The CDR3, as DNA: TGTGCCAGCAGCTTGGGACTAGCGGGAGGGGAGTATTTT.